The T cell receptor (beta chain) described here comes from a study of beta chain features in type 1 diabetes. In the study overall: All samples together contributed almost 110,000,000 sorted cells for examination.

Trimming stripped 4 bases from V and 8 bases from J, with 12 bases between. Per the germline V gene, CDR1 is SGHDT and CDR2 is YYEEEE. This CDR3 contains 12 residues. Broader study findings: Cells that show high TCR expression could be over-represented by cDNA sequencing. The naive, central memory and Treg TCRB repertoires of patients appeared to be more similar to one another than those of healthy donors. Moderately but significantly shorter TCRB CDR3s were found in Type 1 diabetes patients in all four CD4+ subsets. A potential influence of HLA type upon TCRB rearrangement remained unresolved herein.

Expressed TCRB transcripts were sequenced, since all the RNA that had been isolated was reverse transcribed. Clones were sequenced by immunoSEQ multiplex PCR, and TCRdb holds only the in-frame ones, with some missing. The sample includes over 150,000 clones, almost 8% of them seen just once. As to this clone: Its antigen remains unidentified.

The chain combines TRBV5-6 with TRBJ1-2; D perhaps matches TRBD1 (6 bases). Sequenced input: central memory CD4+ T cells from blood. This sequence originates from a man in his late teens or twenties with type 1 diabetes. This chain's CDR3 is CASSRTGYGYTF. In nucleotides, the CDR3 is TGTGCCAGCAGCCGCACAGGGTACGGCTACACCTTC.